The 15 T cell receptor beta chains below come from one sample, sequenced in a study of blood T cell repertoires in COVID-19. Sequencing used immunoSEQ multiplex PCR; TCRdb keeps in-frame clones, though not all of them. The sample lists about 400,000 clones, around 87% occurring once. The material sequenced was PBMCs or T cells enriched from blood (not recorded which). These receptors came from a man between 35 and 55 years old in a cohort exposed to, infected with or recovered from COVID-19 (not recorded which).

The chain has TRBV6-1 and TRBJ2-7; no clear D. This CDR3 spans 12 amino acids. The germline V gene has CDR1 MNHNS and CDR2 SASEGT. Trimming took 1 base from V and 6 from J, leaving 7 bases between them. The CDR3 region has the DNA TGTGCCAGCAGTGAAGGACTCGGCGAGCAGTACTTC. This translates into CASSEGLGEQYF.

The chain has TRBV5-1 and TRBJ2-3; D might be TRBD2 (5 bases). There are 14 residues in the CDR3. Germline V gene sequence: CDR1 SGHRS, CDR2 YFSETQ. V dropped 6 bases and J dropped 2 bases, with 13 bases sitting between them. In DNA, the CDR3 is TGCGCCAGCAAGAACGACGGGAACACAGATACGCAGTATTTT. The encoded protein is CASKNDGNTDTQYF.

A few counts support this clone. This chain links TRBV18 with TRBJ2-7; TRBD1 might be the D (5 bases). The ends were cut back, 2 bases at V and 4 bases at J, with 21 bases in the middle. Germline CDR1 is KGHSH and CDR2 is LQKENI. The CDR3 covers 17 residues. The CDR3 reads CASSPAGRNPIIYEQYF. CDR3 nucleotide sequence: TGTGCCAGCTCACCAGCAGGGCGGAACCCTATTATATACGAGCAGTACTTC.

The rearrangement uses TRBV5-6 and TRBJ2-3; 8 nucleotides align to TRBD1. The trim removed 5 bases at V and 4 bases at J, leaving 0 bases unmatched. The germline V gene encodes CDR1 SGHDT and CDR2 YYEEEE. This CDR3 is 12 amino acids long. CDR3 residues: CASRQGADTQYF. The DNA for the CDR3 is TGTGCCAGCAGACAGGGGGCAGATACGCAGTATTTT.

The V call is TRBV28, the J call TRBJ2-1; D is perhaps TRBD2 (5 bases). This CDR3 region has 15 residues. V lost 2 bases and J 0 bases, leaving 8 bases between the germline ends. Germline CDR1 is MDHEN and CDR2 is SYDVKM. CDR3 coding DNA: TGTGCCAGCAGTTTACCGGGAAGCTCCTACAATGAGCAGTTCTTC. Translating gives CASSLPGSSYNEQFF. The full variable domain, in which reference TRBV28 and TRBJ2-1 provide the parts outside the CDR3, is DVKVTQSSRYLVKRTGEKVFLECVQDMDHENMFWYRQDPGLGLRLIYFSYDVKMKEKGDIPEGYSVSREKKERFSLILESASTNQTSMYLCASSLPGSSYNEQFFGPGTRLTVL.

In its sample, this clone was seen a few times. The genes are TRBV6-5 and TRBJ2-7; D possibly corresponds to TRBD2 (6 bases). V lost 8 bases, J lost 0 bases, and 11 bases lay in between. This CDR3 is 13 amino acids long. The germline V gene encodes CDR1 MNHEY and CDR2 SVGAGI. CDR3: CASHQGGSYEQYF. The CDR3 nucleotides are TGTGCCAGCCACCAGGGAGGCTCCTACGAGCAGTACTTC.

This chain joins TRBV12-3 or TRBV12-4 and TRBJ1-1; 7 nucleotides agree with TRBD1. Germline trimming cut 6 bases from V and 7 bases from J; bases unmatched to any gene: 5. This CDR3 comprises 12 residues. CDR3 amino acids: CASRTGRNEAFF. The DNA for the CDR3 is TGTGCCAGCAGGACAGGGAGGAATGAAGCTTTCTTT.

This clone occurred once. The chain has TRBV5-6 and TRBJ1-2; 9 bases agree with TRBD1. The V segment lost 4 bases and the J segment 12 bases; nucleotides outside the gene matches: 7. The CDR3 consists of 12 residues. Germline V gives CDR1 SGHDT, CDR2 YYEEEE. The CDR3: CASSGGQGWNTF. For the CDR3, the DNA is TGTGCCAGCAGCGGTGGACAGGGGTGGAACACCTTC. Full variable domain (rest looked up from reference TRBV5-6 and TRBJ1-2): DAGVTQSPTHLIKTRGQQVTLRCSPKSGHDTVSWYQQALGQGPQFIFQYYEEEERQRGNFPDRFSGHQFPNYSSELNVNALLLGDSALYLCASSGGQGWNTFGSGTRLTVV.

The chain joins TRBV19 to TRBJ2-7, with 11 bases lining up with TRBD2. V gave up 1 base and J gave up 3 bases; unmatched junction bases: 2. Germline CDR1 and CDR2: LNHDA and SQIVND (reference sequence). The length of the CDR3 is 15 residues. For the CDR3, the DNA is TGTGCCAGTAGTATAGGGGGGACTAGCGGCTACGAGCAGTACTTC. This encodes CASSIGGTSGYEQYF.

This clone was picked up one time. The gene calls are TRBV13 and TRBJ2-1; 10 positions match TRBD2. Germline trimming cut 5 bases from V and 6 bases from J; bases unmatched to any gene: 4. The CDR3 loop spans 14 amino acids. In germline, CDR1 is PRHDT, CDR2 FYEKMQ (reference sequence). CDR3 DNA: TGTGCCAGCAGCGTAGCGGGAGGATTCAATGAGCAGTTCTTC. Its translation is CASSVAGGFNEQFF.

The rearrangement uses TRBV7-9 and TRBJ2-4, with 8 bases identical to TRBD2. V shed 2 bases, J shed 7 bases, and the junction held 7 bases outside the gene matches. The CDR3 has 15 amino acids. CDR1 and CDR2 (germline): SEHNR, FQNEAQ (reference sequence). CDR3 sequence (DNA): TGTGCCAGCAGCTTAACTAGCGGTGTTAAGAACATTCAGTACTTC. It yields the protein CASSLTSGVKNIQYF.

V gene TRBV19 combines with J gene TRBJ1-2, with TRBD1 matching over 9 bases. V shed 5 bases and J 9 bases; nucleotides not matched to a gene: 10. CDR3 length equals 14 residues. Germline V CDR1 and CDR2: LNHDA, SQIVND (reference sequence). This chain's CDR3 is CASSPGDRVRRYTF. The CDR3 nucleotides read TGTGCCAGTAGTCCGGGGGACAGGGTGCGACGCTACACCTTC.

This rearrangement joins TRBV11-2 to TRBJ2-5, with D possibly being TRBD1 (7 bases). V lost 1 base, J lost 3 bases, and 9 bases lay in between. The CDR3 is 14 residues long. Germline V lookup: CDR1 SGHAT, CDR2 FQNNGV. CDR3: CASSLVRGEETQYF. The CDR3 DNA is TGTGCCAGCAGCTTAGTCAGGGGGGAAGAGACCCAGTACTTC.

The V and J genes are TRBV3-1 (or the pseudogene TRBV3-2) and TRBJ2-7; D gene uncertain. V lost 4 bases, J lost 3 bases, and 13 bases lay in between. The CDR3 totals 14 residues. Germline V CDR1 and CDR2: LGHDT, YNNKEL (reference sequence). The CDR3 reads CASSLEFGVYEQYF. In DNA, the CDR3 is TGTGCCAGCAGCCTAGAGTTTGGAGTCTACGAGCAGTACTTC.

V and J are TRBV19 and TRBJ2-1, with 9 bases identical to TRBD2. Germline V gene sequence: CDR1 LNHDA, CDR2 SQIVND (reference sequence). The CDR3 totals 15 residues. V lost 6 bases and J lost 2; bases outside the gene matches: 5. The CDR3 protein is CASRTAGGPYNEQFF. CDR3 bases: TGTGCCAGTAGAACAGCGGGAGGCCCCTACAATGAGCAGTTCTTC.